A single sample is the source of the 3 T cell receptor beta chains below, sequenced in a study of OX40 agonist ivuxolimab in advanced cancers. Sequencing used immunoSEQ multiplex PCR; TCRdb keeps in-frame clones, though not all of them. The table has 20,000 to 30,000 clones, more than 75% seen once. Material: CD4+ or CD8+ T cells sorted from blood, obtained in a trial of the OX40 agonist ivuxolimab. Every receptor here comes from an adult with an advanced solid tumor such as melanoma, head and neck, liver or kidney cancer.

V is TRBV7-9 and J is TRBJ2-7; 12 nucleotides align to TRBD1. From germline, CDR1 is SEHNR and CDR2 FQNEAQ (reference sequence). The CDR3 has 16 residues. The J segment lost 4 bases and the V segment lost 5 bases, leaving 9 bases of the junction unmatched. The CDR3: CASSPGQGAGLYEQYF. As DNA, the CDR3 is TGTGCCAGCAGCCCGGGACAGGGGGCGGGTTTGTACGAGCAGTACTTC.

The genes are TRBV27 and TRBJ2-7, with a possible D match to TRBD2 (5 bases). V lost 6 bases, J lost 2 bases, and 11 bases lay in between. The CDR3 contains 13 residues. CDR1 and CDR2 (germline): MNHEY, SMNVEV (reference sequence). CDR3 DNA sequence: TGTGCCAGCAGGCGGGCGGCCCCCTACGAGCAGTACTTC. Residues: CASRRAAPYEQYF.

The V call is TRBV28, the J call TRBJ2-7; TRBD2 matches at 8 bases. Trimming at V came to 5 bases and at J to 1 base, leaving 10 bases not matched to a gene. This CDR3 is built from 16 residues. Germline V gene sequence: CDR1 MDHEN, CDR2 SYDVKM. CDR3 residues: CASSVPPGGVSYEQYF. The CDR3 DNA reads as TGTGCCAGCAGTGTCCCCCCGGGGGGGGTGTCCTACGAGCAGTACTTC.